This paragraph reports one T cell receptor beta chain. V dropped 4 bases and J dropped 2; count of bases not matched to a gene: 2. This CDR3 spans 14 amino acids. CDR1 is MNHEY and CDR2 is SMNVEV in the germline V gene (reference sequence). The data are from a study of cytomegalovirus exposure and HLA in healthy donors. Study as a whole: As released early, the data held 70 million to 100 million unique TCRs from HLA-typed donors.

Both 60 Vbeta primers and 13 Jbeta primers went into the PCR. Method: immunoSEQ multiplex PCR; TCRdb's copy keeps in-frame clones and lacks some. Among some 120,000 clones listed, less than 20% were seen once. The chain joins TRBV27 to TRBJ1-2, with TRBD1 matching 9 bases. The sequence came from a woman aged 18-29 years in good health and CMV-seronegative. Sequencing input: PBMCs. As DNA, the CDR3 is TGTGCCAGCAGTTCCGGGACAGGGAACTATGGCTACACCTTC. Amino acids: CASSSGTGNYGYTF.